The 2 T cell receptor beta chains below come from one sample, sequenced in a study of breast tumors, draining lymph nodes, adjacent tissues. One entry per CDR3 protein, called by TCRdb with MiXCR from the multiplex PCR reads. This table holds about 20,000 distinct CDR3 sequences, 25% to 35% found once. Sequences were obtained from breast tumor tissue. These receptors were obtained from a female donor with breast cancer. Some clones in this sample may be carry-over from other donors' samples.

The sample holds many counts of this clonotype. The rearrangement uses TRBV7-2 and TRBJ1-2, with 10 positions matching TRBD1. The CDR3 loop spans 15 amino acids. Trimming at V came to 5 bases and at J to 2 bases, leaving 5 bases not matched to a gene. CDR1 is SGHTA and CDR2 is FQGNSA in the germline V gene. Here the CDR3 reads CASSLRQGANYGYTF. Written as DNA, the CDR3 is TGTGCCAGCAGCCTCAGACAGGGGGCGAACTATGGCTACACCTTC.

This clonotype came up many times. The V call is TRBV4-2, the J call TRBJ2-7; 8 nucleotides line up with TRBD2. V lost 0 bases and J lost 0; bases outside the gene matches: 1. The length of the CDR3 is 15 residues. Per the germline V gene, CDR1 is LGHNA and CDR2 is YNFKEQ. In DNA, the CDR3 is TGTGCCAGCAGCCAAGAAAGCGGGAGCTCCTACGAGCAGTACTTC. It encodes CASSQESGSSYEQYF.